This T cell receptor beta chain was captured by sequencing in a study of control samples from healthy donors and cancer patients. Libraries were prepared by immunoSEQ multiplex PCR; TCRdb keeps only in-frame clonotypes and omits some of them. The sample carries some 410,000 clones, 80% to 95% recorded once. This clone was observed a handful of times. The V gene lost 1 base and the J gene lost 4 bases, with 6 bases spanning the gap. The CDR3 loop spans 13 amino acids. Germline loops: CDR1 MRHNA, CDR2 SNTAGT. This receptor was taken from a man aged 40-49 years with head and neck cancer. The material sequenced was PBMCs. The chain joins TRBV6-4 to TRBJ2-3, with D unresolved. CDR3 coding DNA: TGTGCCAGCAGTGACTTAGAGGCAGATACGCAGTATTTT. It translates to CASSDLEADTQYF.